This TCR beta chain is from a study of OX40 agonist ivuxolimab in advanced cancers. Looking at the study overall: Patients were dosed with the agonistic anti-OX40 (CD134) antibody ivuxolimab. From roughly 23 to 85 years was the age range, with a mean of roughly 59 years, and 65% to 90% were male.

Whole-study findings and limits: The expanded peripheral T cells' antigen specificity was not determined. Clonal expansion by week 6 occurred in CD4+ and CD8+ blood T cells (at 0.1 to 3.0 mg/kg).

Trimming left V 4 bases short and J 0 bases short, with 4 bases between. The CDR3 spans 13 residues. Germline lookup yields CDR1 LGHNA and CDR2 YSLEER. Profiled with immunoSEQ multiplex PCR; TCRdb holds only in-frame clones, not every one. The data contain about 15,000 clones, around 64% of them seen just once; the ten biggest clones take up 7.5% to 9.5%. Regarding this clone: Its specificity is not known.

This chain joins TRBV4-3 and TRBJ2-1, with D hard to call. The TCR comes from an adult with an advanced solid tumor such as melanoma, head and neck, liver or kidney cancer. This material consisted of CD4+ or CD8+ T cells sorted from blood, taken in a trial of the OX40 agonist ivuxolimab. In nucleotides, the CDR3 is TGCGCCAGCAGCCTTAGCTCCTACAATGAGCAGTTCTTC. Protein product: CASSLSSYNEQFF.